Shown below are 19 T cell receptor beta chains from a single sample sequenced in a study of blood T cell repertoires in COVID-19. This table comes from immunoSEQ multiplex PCR, and its TCRdb copy is limited to in-frame clones, with some not included. The sample has about 48,000 clones, approximately 80% seen once. The specimen sequenced was peripheral blood. These receptors all come from a human donor with active or convalescent COVID-19. The donor label of this sample is uncertain.

The rearrangement links TRBV24-1 to TRBJ2-1; 7 bases agree with TRBD2. Per germline, CDR1 KGHDR and CDR2 SFDVKD. The CDR3 has 16 amino acids. The V and J ends lost 0 bases and 4 bases, in that order; junction bases with no gene match: 5. The CDR3 DNA reads as TGTGCCACCAGTGATTTGTTGGCTAGCGGTTACAATGAGCAGTTCTTC. Residues: CATSDLLASGYNEQFF.

The chain has TRBV5-4 and TRBJ2-1; D may be TRBD2 (5 bases). Trimming left V 2 bases short and J 6 bases short, with 9 bases between. In germline, CDR1 is SGHNT, CDR2 YYREEE (reference sequence). The CDR3 spans 13 residues. Here the CDR3 reads CASSFQLVNEQFF. CDR3 nucleotides: TGTGCCAGCAGCTTCCAACTAGTCAATGAGCAGTTCTTC.

The chain recombines TRBV30 with TRBJ1-2; D perhaps matches TRBD1 (5 bases). The CDR3 has 13 residues. V was clipped by 3 bases and J by 3 bases, with 11 bases between them. Germline V lookup: CDR1 GTSNPN, CDR2 SVGIG (reference sequence). Written as DNA, the CDR3 is TGTGCCTGGAGCGGAGGGACCTACTATGGCTACACCTTC. Translated, it gives CAWSGGTYYGYTF.

This clone appeared a single time. This chain links TRBV5-1 with TRBJ2-3; 11 bases are shared with TRBD1. V lost 3 bases, J lost 3 bases, and 3 bases stayed unmatched. Germline V gives CDR1 SGHRS, CDR2 YFSETQ. The CDR3 is 15 residues long. The CDR3 is CASSWTGGPTDTQYF. As DNA, the CDR3 is TGCGCCAGCAGCTGGACAGGGGGCCCAACAGATACGCAGTATTTT.

The V gene is TRBV5-1, the J gene TRBJ2-3; the D gene is possibly TRBD1 (6 bases). The CDR3 covers 14 residues. Per germline, CDR1 SGHRS and CDR2 YFSETQ. The V end lost 4 bases, the J end lost 0 bases, and 9 bases lay between the germline ends. The CDR3 region has the DNA TGCGCCAGCAGCCCACAGGGAAGCACAGATACGCAGTATTTT. Its protein product is CASSPQGSTDTQYF.

This clone has a handful of counts. The chain links TRBV27 to TRBJ1-2; weak D call: TRBD1 (6 bases). The V gene's germline CDR1 is MNHEY and CDR2 SMNVEV (reference sequence). The CDR3 runs 13 residues. Trimming took off 3 bases at V and 6 bases at J, with 11 bases between the two ends. The CDR3 region has the DNA TGTGCCAGCAGTTTTTTTGGGGGCGATGGCTACACCTTC. Amino acid sequence: CASSFFGGDGYTF.

In this sample, this clone turned up once. V and J are TRBV6-6 and TRBJ2-7, with TRBD2 matching over 10 bases. V gave up 5 bases and J gave up 4 bases; unmatched junction bases: 14. CDR3 length: 17 amino acids. In germline, CDR1 is MNHNY, CDR2 SVGAGI (reference sequence). The CDR3 nucleotides are TGTGCCAGCAGTCCACCCAGGGCTAGCGGGAGTTCATACGAGCAGTACTTC. Translation: CASSPPRASGSSYEQYF.

The rearrangement joins TRBV12-3 or TRBV12-4 to TRBJ2-1, with D unresolved. The CDR3 loop spans 11 amino acids. The V gene lost 1 base and the J gene lost 8 bases, with 3 bases spanning the gap. DNA of the CDR3: TGTGCCAGCAGTTTAGGGCATGAGCAGTTCTTC. This gives the protein CASSLGHEQFF.

CDR3 region: CASSFHLETLTYEQYF. In DNA form, the CDR3 reads TGTGCCAGCAGTTTCCACCTGGAGACCTTAACCTACGAGCAGTACTTC. The V gene is TRBV28, the J gene TRBJ2-7; D is unclear. Germline V gene data show CDR1 as MDHEN and CDR2 as SYDVKM. V was trimmed by 3 bases and J by 2 bases, leaving 17 bases between them. The CDR3 contains 16 residues.

The chain joins TRBV7-2 to TRBJ2-2, with 9 bases lining up with TRBD2. Trimming removed 0 bases from V and 2 bases from J; junction bases left unmatched: 7. From germline, CDR1 is SGHTA and CDR2 FQGNSA. There are 18 residues in the CDR3. The CDR3 nucleotides read TGTGCCAGCAGCTTAGCTGGTGGACTAGCGCTTAACACCGGGGAGCTGTTTTTT. Its protein is CASSLAGGLALNTGELFF.

The gene calls are TRBV7-2 and TRBJ1-3, with 8 bases identical to TRBD1. The ends lost 5 bases at V and 0 bases at J; junction bases unmatched: 6. Per the germline V gene, CDR1 is SGHTA and CDR2 is FQGNSA. This CDR3 contains 16 residues. In DNA form, the CDR3 reads TGTGCCAGCAGCCCAGGACAGGGAATCTCTGGAAACACCATATATTTT. Residues: CASSPGQGISGNTIYF.

V gene TRBV28 combines with J gene TRBJ2-6; tentatively, D is TRBD1 (6 bases). The CDR3 is 15 residues long. Looked up from germline, CDR1 is MDHEN and CDR2 is SYDVKM. Trimming took off 6 bases at V and 2 bases at J, with 11 bases between the two ends. This CDR3 reads CASRKQGAGANVLTF. As DNA, the CDR3 is TGTGCCAGCAGAAAACAGGGCGCTGGGGCCAACGTCCTGACTTTC.

The chain carries TRBV28 and TRBJ2-7; 7 bases line up with TRBD1. Trimming at V came to 5 bases and at J to 3 bases, leaving 10 bases not matched to a gene. The CDR3 spans 15 residues. Germline-derived CDR1 and CDR2 are MDHEN and SYDVKM. Here the CDR3 reads CASSLIDRAVYEQYF. The CDR3, as DNA: TGTGCCAGCAGTCTCATTGACAGGGCGGTCTACGAGCAGTACTTC.

The chain is built from TRBV19 and TRBJ1-4; 9 nucleotides align to TRBD1. The germline gives CDR1 LNHDA, CDR2 SQIVND (reference sequence). There are 18 residues in the CDR3. Trimming cost V 5 bases and J 6 bases; bases outside gene matches: 16. CDR3 in amino acids: CASSPLRGDRGGDEKLFF. The DNA for the CDR3 is TGTGCCAGTAGTCCGCTGCGTGGCGACAGGGGGGGGGATGAAAAACTGTTTTTT. Full variable domain (missing parts from reference TRBV19 and TRBJ1-4): DGGITQSPKYLFRKEGQNVTLSCEQNLNHDAMYWYRQDPGQGLRLIYYSQIVNDFQKGDIAEGYSVSREKKESFPLTVTSAQKNPTAFYLCASSPLRGDRGGDEKLFFGSGTQLSVL.

The chain has TRBV24-1 and TRBJ2-7; possible D gene TRBD2, 5 bases. V was pared by 4 bases and J by 2 bases, with 14 bases between. Germline-derived CDR1 and CDR2 are KGHDR and SFDVKD. This CDR3 contains 15 residues. CDR3 residues: CATSDTRESTYEQYF. CDR3 bases: TGTGCCACCAGTGACACACGGGAATCAACCTACGAGCAGTACTTC.

This chain joins TRBV5-1 and TRBJ1-5, with TRBD1 as a possible D gene (6 bases). CDR1 and CDR2 (germline): SGHRS, YFSETQ. The length of the CDR3 is 14 residues. V lost 1 base to trimming and J lost 5 bases, with 10 bases between them. In DNA form, the CDR3 reads TGCGCCAGCAGCTTGAGGGCAGGGGATCAGCCCCAGCATTTT. Translating gives CASSLRAGDQPQHF.

The chain uses TRBV19 and TRBJ2-1; 12 nucleotides match TRBD1. The J segment lost 5 bases and the V segment lost 1 base, leaving 9 bases of the junction unmatched. The CDR3 consists of 18 residues. The germline V gene encodes CDR1 LNHDA and CDR2 SQIVND (reference sequence). CDR3 amino acids: CASSIGLRGQGADNEQFF. In DNA, the CDR3 is TGTGCCAGTAGTATAGGGCTGCGGGGACAGGGGGCGGACAATGAGCAGTTCTTC.

This chain joins TRBV27 and TRBJ2-5; a weak D match, TRBD1 (5 bases). This CDR3 contains 14 residues. Per germline, CDR1 MNHEY and CDR2 SMNVEV (reference sequence). Trimming took off 3 bases at V and 2 bases at J, with 10 bases between the two ends. CDR3 region: CASSLGQPQETQYF. The CDR3, as DNA: TGTGCCAGCAGTTTGGGGCAGCCACAAGAGACCCAGTACTTC.

The chain has TRBV19 and TRBJ1-1, with no clear D. Trimming took off 7 bases at V and 1 base at J, with 19 bases between the two ends. CDR1 and CDR2 from the germline V gene are LNHDA and SQIVND (reference sequence). CDR3 length: 16 residues. CDR3 region: CASTPEGWEENTEAFF. The CDR3 DNA reads TGTGCCAGTACCCCGGAGGGCTGGGAGGAGAACACTGAAGCTTTCTTT.